The entry below gives a single T cell receptor beta chain sequence along with its context. V lost 5 bases, J lost 9 bases, and 6 bases stayed unmatched. Per germline, CDR1 MNHEY and CDR2 SVGAGI. CDR3 length: 14 residues. These data come from a study of blood T cell repertoires in COVID-19. The overall study: The origin of the acute and convalescent COVID-19 samples was the United States, Italy and Spain. The analysed material was cDNA or gDNA that came from T cells, B-cell-depleted T cells, or PBMCs.

TCRdb keeps only in-frame clones here, not all; method: immunoSEQ multiplex PCR. The sample yields approximately 180,000 clones, 75% to 85% seen once. The material sequenced was peripheral blood. V is TRBV6-5 and J is TRBJ1-6; 8 bases are a match to TRBD1. The source of this sequence is a woman older than 75 with COVID-19, enrolled during active disease. This chain's CDR3 is CASSRTGIVSPLHF. DNA of the CDR3: TGTGCCAGCAGTCGGACAGGGATCGTTTCACCCCTCCACTTT.